The entry that follows covers one TCR beta chain sequence. This CDR3 is built from 18 residues. Germline V gives CDR1 LNHDA, CDR2 SQIVND (reference sequence). V lost 5 bases and J lost 6; bases outside the gene matches: 19. This entry comes from a study of shared clonotypes between healthy human individuals. Naive CD8 isolation took CD45RO-negative cells positively selected for CCR7 and excluded terminally differentiated effector memory CD45RA+ cells. Those who donated were healthy HIV-negative adults, with no recent acute infections or vaccinations reported. Sequencing was performed with immunoSEQ multiplex PCR; in TCRdb, only in-frame clones are kept and a portion is missing. This repertoire shows more than 550,000 clones, about 90% found once; its top ten account for 24%.

The receptor was isolated from a man between 25 and 39 years old in good health. The J gene is TRBJ2-1, the V gene TRBV19; 7 bases fit TRBD2. The sequenced material came from naive CD8+ T cells sorted from blood. The DNA for the CDR3 is TGTGCCAGTAGTGGTGATGGGGAGAGGAGACTAGCAATCAATGAGCAGTTCTTC. Its protein is CASSGDGERRLAINEQFF.